This TCR beta chain originates from a study of beta chain features in type 1 diabetes. The authors reverse transcribed all of the isolated RNA, so sequencing captured expressed TCRB transcripts. A few million reads were obtained on average from naive, central memory and regulatory T cell samples. Data came from immunoSEQ multiplex PCR; TCRdb stores just in-frame clones and leaves some out. The sample contains hundreds of thousands of clones, over 9.5% of which appear only once. Points on this clone: Its specificity is not known.

CDR1 is GTSNPN and CDR2 is SVGIG in the germline V gene (reference sequence). This CDR3 spans 14 amino acids. V trimming: 8 bases; J trimming: 7 bases; junction bases outside the gene matches: 15. Whole-study results and caveats: Compared to healthy donors, patients appeared to have naive, central memory and Treg TCRB repertoires that were more alike. The study found fewer insertions and more deletions at VDJ junctions in type 1 diabetes patients.

The receptor was isolated from a woman aged 18-29 years in good health. What was sequenced was naive CD4+ T cells from blood. The chain uses TRBV30 and TRBJ2-7, with 9 bases identical to TRBD1. This CDR3 reads CAGSSSGTGREQYF. CDR3 bases: TGTGCCGGATCCTCATCTGGGACAGGGCGAGAGCAGTACTTC.